This T cell receptor beta chain was sequenced in a study of blood T cell repertoires in COVID-19. The repertoire was sequenced with immunoSEQ multiplex PCR; TCRdb's copy has only in-frame clones and lacks some. The top ten clones hold 10% to 15% of a sample with under 450,000 clones, around 89% of them seen once. V trimming: 0 bases; J trimming: 1 base; junction bases outside the gene matches: 5. CDR1 and CDR2 (germline): SGHRS, YFSETQ. This CDR3 comprises 16 residues. This receptor was identified in a woman aged 45-60 years with COVID-19, enrolled during active disease. The chain links TRBV5-1 to TRBJ2-3; TRBD2 agrees at 7 bases. Sequences were obtained from peripheral blood. The CDR3 spells CASSLDWAGGTDTQYF. The CDR3 region has the DNA TGCGCCAGCAGCTTGGATTGGGCGGGGGGCACAGATACGCAGTATTTT.